The 25 T cell receptor beta chains below all came from one sample that was sequenced in a study of OX40 agonist ivuxolimab in advanced cancers. Generated by immunoSEQ multiplex PCR, the TCRdb table keeps only in-frame clones and is missing some. The table shows 55,000 to 65,000 clones, with roughly 81% occurring only once. This material consisted of CD4+ or CD8+ T cells sorted from blood, taken in a trial of the OX40 agonist ivuxolimab. Every receptor here comes from an adult with an advanced solid tumor such as melanoma, head and neck, liver or kidney cancer.

Details on this clone: The sample carries other DNA sequences with the same CDR3. This chain connects TRBV19 to TRBJ2-4, with 8 positions matching TRBD1. The junction had 7 bases not matched to a gene; V was cut back by 5 bases and J by 4 bases. Germline assignment: CDR1 LNHDA and CDR2 SQIVND (reference sequence). The CDR3 length is 15 residues. CDR3 nucleotide sequence: TGTGCCAGTAGTCCCGGTCGGGACAGGAAAAACATTCAGTACTTC. Protein product: CASSPGRDRKNIQYF.

This rearrangement joins TRBV5-1 to TRBJ2-4, with D possibly being TRBD2 (6 bases). Germline CDR1 and CDR2: SGHRS and YFSETQ. Trimming pared 4 bases from V and 0 bases from J, leaving 17 bases between. The CDR3 consists of 17 residues. The DNA for the CDR3 is TGCGCCAGCAGCCCGGGGACTTCGAACCTAGCCAAAAACATTCAGTACTTC. It yields the protein CASSPGTSNLAKNIQYF.

V usage is TRBV6-1 and J usage is TRBJ2-1, with 13 nucleotides matching TRBD2. This CDR3 region has 15 residues. The V segment lost 6 bases and the J segment 5 bases; nucleotides outside the gene matches: 4. Germline loops: CDR1 MNHNS, CDR2 SASEGT. The CDR3 DNA is TGTGCCAGCAGGGCAGGGACTAGCGGGAACAATGAGCAGTTCTTC. This gives the protein CASRAGTSGNNEQFF.

The CDR3 loop is CASSRRDTEKLFF. Written as DNA, the CDR3 is TGTGCCAGTAGCCGCCGGGACACTGAAAAACTGTTTTTT. The chain uses TRBV19 and TRBJ1-4; perhaps TRBD1 as D (6 bases). In germline, CDR1 is LNHDA, CDR2 SQIVND (reference sequence). The CDR3 contains 13 residues. The V end was cut by 6 bases, the J end by 7 bases, with 12 bases between.

The chain carries TRBV7-9 and TRBJ2-3; no clear D gene. Germline assignment: CDR1 SEHNR and CDR2 FQNEAQ (reference sequence). V was pared by 7 bases and J by 8 bases, with 16 bases between. The CDR3 runs to 13 residues. The CDR3 DNA is TGTGCCAGCACCCTCAGCTTAAGTGGTACGCAGTATTTT. Translated: CASTLSLSGTQYF.

This clone has a single count. CDR3 nucleotides: TGTGCCAGCAGCTCCCCCGGGACAGAAGCTTTCTTT. As protein: CASSSPGTEAFF. The rearrangement links TRBV11-3 to TRBJ1-1; D perhaps matches TRBD1 (6 bases). The CDR3 loop spans 12 amino acids. Trimming took off 4 bases at V and 8 bases at J, with 11 bases between the two ends. Germline V gene data show CDR1 as SGHNT and CDR2 as YENEEA.

V gene TRBV28 combines with J gene TRBJ2-4; TRBD1 agrees at 8 bases. The CDR3 sequence is 15 residues long. Germline loops: CDR1 MDHEN, CDR2 SYDVKM. Trimming cost V 6 bases and J 6 bases; bases outside gene matches: 10. The CDR3 DNA sequence: TGTGCCAGCAGACCCCAGGGGGCGCGGAGAAACATTCAGTACTTC. Amino acid sequence: CASRPQGARRNIQYF.

Only a few counts were recorded for this clone. The chain joins TRBV4-1 to TRBJ2-1; D might be TRBD1 (5 bases). Trimming cost V 0 bases and J 4 bases, with 13 bases left between them. CDR1 MGHRA and CDR2 YSYEKL come from the germline V gene. CDR3 length: 16 amino acids. The CDR3 loop reads CASSQDGQGIYNEQFF. DNA of the CDR3: TGCGCCAGCAGCCAAGATGGGCAGGGTATATACAATGAGCAGTTCTTC.

The J gene is TRBJ1-4, the V gene TRBV4-2; no reliable D call. This CDR3 comprises 12 residues. The V end lost 1 base, the J end lost 8 bases, and 5 bases lay between the germline ends. Germline loops: CDR1 LGHNA, CDR2 YNFKEQ. CDR3 protein: CASSQVGEKLFF. In DNA, the CDR3 is TGTGCCAGCAGCCAAGTGGGAGAAAAACTGTTTTTT.

The chain combines TRBV18 with TRBJ1-2; tentatively, D is TRBD1 (5 bases). Germline CDR1 and CDR2: KGHSH and LQKENI. The CDR3 extends over 13 amino acids. Trimming took 6 bases from V and 3 from J, leaving 11 bases between them. The CDR3 nucleotides read TGTGCCAGCTCCCTCCAGGGCGACTATGGCTACACCTTC. Translation: CASSLQGDYGYTF.

The genes are TRBV27 and TRBJ2-3, with D uncertain. This CDR3 spans 13 amino acids. The V end lost 6 bases, the J end lost 2 bases, and 9 bases lay between the germline ends. Germline-derived CDR1 and CDR2 are MNHEY and SMNVEV (reference sequence). The CDR3 nucleotides read TGTGCCAGCAGCTCTTACACCACAGATACGCAGTATTTT. Protein product: CASSSYTTDTQYF.

CDR3 sequence (DNA): TGTGCCAGCTCACCGACTAGCGAACACACCGGGGAGCTGTTTTTT. Amino acid sequence: CASSPTSEHTGELFF. The rearrangement joins TRBV18 to TRBJ2-2; TRBD2 agrees at 8 bases. Unmatched junction bases numbered 3, after V lost 3 bases and J lost 3 bases. There are 15 residues in the CDR3. The germline gives CDR1 KGHSH, CDR2 LQKENI.

Only one count was recorded for this clone. The gene calls are TRBV18 and TRBJ2-3, with D unclear. CDR1 KGHSH and CDR2 LQKENI come from the germline V gene. V lost 2 bases and J lost 4, with 4 bases in between. This CDR3 is 12 amino acids long. The CDR3 sequence is CASSPSADTQYF. CDR3 DNA sequence: TGTGCCAGCTCACCAAGCGCAGATACGCAGTATTTT.

This chain links TRBV5-6 with TRBJ1-5; D remains unclear. Germline V gene lookup returns CDR1 SGHDT and CDR2 YYEEEE. The CDR3 contains 17 residues. Trimming left V 2 bases short and J 3 bases short, with 18 bases between. In nucleotides, the CDR3 is TGTGCCAGCAGCTTATCTTCTAAAAAGGGCACCAATCAGCCCCAGCATTTT. Translation: CASSLSSKKGTNQPQHF.

This chain joins TRBV19 and TRBJ2-3; 12 bases fit TRBD2. Germline V lookup: CDR1 LNHDA, CDR2 SQIVND (reference sequence). With V trimmed by 8 bases and J by 4 bases, 10 bases remained unmatched. This CDR3 has 16 residues. The CDR3 here is CASASGGAEVADTQYF. CDR3 sequence (DNA): TGTGCCAGTGCTAGCGGGGGGGCGGAGGTGGCAGATACGCAGTATTTT. Based on the CDR3 plus reference TRBV19 and TRBJ2-3, the full variable domain is DGGITQSPKYLFRKEGQNVTLSCEQNLNHDAMYWYRQDPGQGLRLIYYSQIVNDFQKGDIAEGYSVSREKKESFPLTVTSAQKNPTAFYLCASASGGAEVADTQYFGPGTRLTVL.

The rearrangement links TRBV12-2 to TRBJ2-5; the table gives TRBD2 as D, unverified against the DNA. TRBV12-2 is flagged as a pseudogene. This CDR3 has 16 residues. DNA for the CDR3: TGTGCAAGTCGCACCGGGGGAAAGGCAGGGCAGGAGACCCAGTACTTC. This sequence encodes CASRTGGKAGQETQYF.

The rearrangement uses TRBV6-5 and TRBJ2-7, with D possibly being TRBD2 (6 bases). Germline V gene data show CDR1 as MNHEY and CDR2 as SVGAGI. V lost 1 base and J lost 0, with 13 bases in between. The CDR3 is 16 residues long. In nucleotides, the CDR3 is TGTGCCAGCAGTTACTGGGACTTGACGAGCTCCTACGAGCAGTACTTC. The encoded protein is CASSYWDLTSSYEQYF.

The chain has TRBV2 and TRBJ1-4; possible D gene TRBD1, 6 bases. This CDR3 is 16 amino acids long. The germline gives CDR1 SNHLY, CDR2 FYNNEI. Deletions cut 4 bases from V and 4 bases from J, with 16 bases between. The CDR3 coding sequence is TGTGCCAGCAGTGGAAGGAGCCAGGGGTATAATGAAAAACTGTTTTTT. It is translated as CASSGRSQGYNEKLFF.

V usage is TRBV7-8 and J usage is TRBJ2-2; 10 bases are a match to TRBD1. V lost 1 base to trimming and J lost 10 bases; unmatched junction nucleotides: 6. CDR3 size: 15 residues. Germline V gene sequence: CDR1 SGHVS, CDR2 FQNEAQ. The CDR3 region is CASSLGGTGEAELFF. As DNA, the CDR3 is TGTGCCAGCAGCTTAGGGGGGACAGGGGAGGCGGAGCTGTTTTTT.

This chain connects TRBV29-1 to TRBJ1-1, with D perhaps matching TRBD1 (5 bases). The V gene lost 7 bases and the J gene lost 1 base, with 19 bases spanning the gap. The V gene's germline CDR1 is SQVTM and CDR2 ANQGSEA. This CDR3 comprises 15 residues. CDR3 bases: TGCAGCGGAACTTTCGGGTCCGGGGGGAACACTGAAGCTTTCTTT. Translating it yields CSGTFGSGGNTEAFF.

This clone has just one count. J is TRBJ1-2 and V is TRBV5-4; 8 positions match TRBD1. The CDR3 has 14 amino acids. V shed 5 bases and J 5 bases; nucleotides not matched to a gene: 8. Looked up from germline, CDR1 is SGHNT and CDR2 is YYREEE (reference sequence). The CDR3 reads CASSQLDRAYGYTF. CDR3 bases: TGTGCCAGCAGTCAATTGGACAGGGCGTATGGCTACACCTTC.

V gene TRBV21-1 combines with J gene TRBJ2-2. TRBV21-1 is annotated as a pseudogene. The CDR3 length is 15 residues. The CDR3 DNA reads as TGTGCCAGCAGCAGAAACGTCATGAACACCGGGGAGCTGTTTTTT. Its translation is CASSRNVMNTGELFF.

J is TRBJ1-5 and V is TRBV9, with D perhaps matching TRBD1 (5 bases). The CDR3 extends over 15 amino acids. Trimming took off 5 bases at V and 1 base at J, with 13 bases between the two ends. Germline CDR1 is SGDLS and CDR2 is YYNGEE. The CDR3 sequence is CASSPRGVSNQPQHF. The CDR3 DNA reads as TGTGCCAGCAGTCCCCGAGGGGTAAGCAATCAGCCCCAGCATTTT.

This sequence joins TRBV25-1 and TRBJ1-4; 8 bases fit TRBD1. Germline assignment: CDR1 MGHDK and CDR2 SYGVNS. After removal of 3 bases from V and 2 bases from J, the junction contained 2 bases not matched to a gene. The CDR3 spans 15 residues. CDR3 sequence reads: CASSEDRVTNEKLFF. In nucleotides, the CDR3 is TGTGCCAGCAGTGAGGACAGGGTTACTAATGAAAAACTGTTTTTT.

This chain uses TRBV29-1 with TRBJ1-1, with D unclear. Germline V lookup: CDR1 SQVTM, CDR2 ANQGSEA. The CDR3 is 15 amino acids. V was pared by 6 bases and J by 4 bases, with 21 bases between. CDR3 residues: CSVKTPGPGGTEAFF. In nucleotides, the CDR3 is TGCAGCGTCAAGACGCCGGGTCCCGGAGGCACTGAAGCTTTCTTT.